The 15 T cell receptor beta chains presented below share a single source sample, sequenced in a study of blood T cell repertoires in COVID-19. Only in-frame clones appear in the TCRdb table, and some are missing; sequencing was by immunoSEQ multiplex PCR. The sample contains some 260,000 clones, over 80% of which appear only once. The specimen sequenced was PBMCs or T cells enriched from blood (not recorded which). The receptors originated from a woman in her late teens or twenties who had recovered from COVID-19.

This rearrangement joins TRBV6-5 to TRBJ2-4; D might be TRBD2 (6 bases). There are 15 residues in the CDR3. The V end was cut by 2 bases, the J end by 8 bases, with 16 bases between. The germline gives CDR1 MNHEY, CDR2 SVGAGI. This CDR3 reads CASSYGASEDDIQYF. CDR3 DNA sequence: TGTGCCAGCAGTTACGGCGCTAGCGAGGACGACATTCAGTACTTC.

V and J are TRBV11-2 and TRBJ1-1; D not resolved. Germline values: CDR1 SGHAT, CDR2 FQNNGV. The V end lost 0 bases, the J end lost 11 bases, and 16 bases lay between the germline ends. The CDR3 has 14 amino acids. The DNA of the CDR3 is TGTGCCAGCAGCTTAGATTACAATGCGGTTAGGGCTTTCTTT. It is translated as CASSLDYNAVRAFF.

The sample holds one count of this clone. V and J are TRBV5-1 and TRBJ2-1; 8 bases align to TRBD2. In germline, CDR1 is SGHRS, CDR2 YFSETQ. This CDR3 has 16 amino acids. Trimming at V came to 3 bases and at J to 1 base, leaving 6 bases not matched to a gene. This chain's CDR3 is CASSWGAGESYNEQFF. The CDR3 DNA reads TGCGCCAGCAGCTGGGGAGCGGGGGAGTCCTACAATGAGCAGTTCTTC.

This clone was picked up one time. The V and J genes are TRBV19 and TRBJ2-7, with TRBD1 identical over 9 bases. CDR1 is LNHDA, CDR2 SQIVND, per germline (reference sequence). The CDR3 covers 14 residues. V lost 5 bases to trimming and J lost 7 bases; unmatched junction nucleotides: 9. The CDR3 DNA reads TGTGCCAGTAGTGAACAGGGGGCGCGGTGGGAGCAGTACTTC. It specifies CASSEQGARWEQYF.

This chain uses TRBV19 with TRBJ1-2; TRBD1 agrees at 7 bases. The CDR3 covers 13 residues. CDR1 is LNHDA and CDR2 is SQIVND in the germline V gene (reference sequence). J was trimmed by 8 bases and V by 5 bases; bases with no gene match: 8. The CDR3 loop is CASSPRTGEGYTF. DNA for the CDR3: TGTGCCAGTAGTCCTCGGACAGGCGAGGGCTACACCTTC.

The gene calls are TRBV7-2 and TRBJ1-2, with 8 bases that match TRBD1. J gave up 6 bases and V 1 base, and 13 bases lay outside the gene matches. The germline CDR1 and CDR2 sequences are SGHTA and FQGNSA. This CDR3 region has 17 residues. The CDR3 here is CASSLVPRGPAWDGYTF. CDR3 coding DNA: TGTGCCAGCAGCTTAGTTCCCAGGGGGCCAGCTTGGGATGGCTACACCTTC.

J is TRBJ1-2 and V is TRBV7-9; 9 bases map to TRBD1. The germline V gene encodes CDR1 SEHNR and CDR2 FQNEAQ (reference sequence). This CDR3 has 13 amino acids. Losses at the gene ends were 4 bases for V and 8 bases for J; bases not matched to a gene: 5. CDR3 sequence: CASSSWTGEGYTF. CDR3 sequence (DNA): TGTGCCAGCAGCTCGTGGACAGGGGAAGGCTACACCTTC.

This clone has a handful of counts. The chain joins TRBV27 to TRBJ1-2; TRBD1 agrees at 8 bases. The CDR3 has 16 residues. Germline values: CDR1 MNHEY, CDR2 SMNVEV (reference sequence). With V trimmed by 6 bases and J by 3 bases, 12 bases remained unmatched. CDR3 region: CASSREVQGDHYGYTF. In DNA form, the CDR3 reads TGTGCCAGCAGCCGCGAAGTACAGGGGGATCACTATGGCTACACCTTC.

V usage is TRBV18 and J usage is TRBJ1-1; 11 nucleotides agree with TRBD1. This CDR3 is 14 amino acids long. V dropped 4 bases and J dropped 4; count of bases not matched to a gene: 2. CDR1 is KGHSH, CDR2 LQKENI, per germline. This chain's CDR3 is CASSLGTGGTEAFF. DNA for the CDR3: TGTGCCAGCTCACTCGGGACAGGGGGCACTGAAGCTTTCTTT. Combining the CDR3 with reference TRBV18 and TRBJ1-1 gives the whole variable domain NAGVMQNPRHLVRRRGQEARLRCSPMKGHSHVYWYRQLPEEGLKFMVYLQKENIIDESGMPKERFSAEFPKEGPSILRIQQVVRGDSAAYFCASSLGTGGTEAFFGQGTRLTVV.

The CDR3 is CASSPQRTRDTEAFF. CDR3 nucleotide sequence: TGTGCCAGCTCCCCCCAGCGGACGAGGGACACTGAAGCTTTCTTT. This chain joins TRBV18 and TRBJ1-1, with D unclear. CDR1 is KGHSH and CDR2 is LQKENI in the germline V gene. V lost 6 bases, J lost 3 bases, and 17 bases lay in between. The CDR3 runs 15 residues.

This clone was observed a handful of times. The chain is built from TRBV7-9 and TRBJ1-4; 9 bases are a match to TRBD1. Trimming cost V 2 bases and J 11 bases; bases outside gene matches: 3. This CDR3 has 13 amino acids. Germline V gene lookup returns CDR1 SEHNR and CDR2 FQNEAQ (reference sequence). Written as DNA, the CDR3 is TGTGCCAGCAGCTTAAGGGACAGGGAGAAACTGTTTTTT. Translating it yields CASSLRDREKLFF.

This clone was seen a single time. This rearrangement joins TRBV7-8 to TRBJ1-6, with a tentative D call TRBD1 (5 bases). The CDR3 runs to 16 residues. CDR1 is SGHVS and CDR2 is FQNEAQ in the germline V gene. The V and J ends lost 5 bases and 5 bases respectively, with 16 bases between them. The CDR3 sequence is CASSLYLTENNSPLHF. CDR3 coding DNA: TGTGCCAGCAGCCTATACTTGACAGAAAATAATTCACCCCTCCACTTT.

The chain combines TRBV27 with TRBJ1-2; 10 positions agree with TRBD1. From germline, CDR1 is MNHEY and CDR2 SMNVEV (reference sequence). This CDR3 has 14 amino acids. J was trimmed by 2 bases and V by 8 bases; bases with no gene match: 5. CDR3 in amino acids: CASGDRGYNYGYTF. The CDR3 DNA is TGTGCCAGCGGGGACAGGGGTTACAACTATGGCTACACCTTC.

The rearrangement uses TRBV19 and TRBJ1-1, with 10 bases fitting TRBD1. V dropped 7 bases and J dropped 4; count of bases not matched to a gene: 6. CDR1 is LNHDA and CDR2 is SQIVND in the germline V gene (reference sequence). The CDR3 consists of 14 residues. As DNA, the CDR3 is TGTGCCAGTAAAAGACAGGGGGCGAGCACTGAAGCTTTCTTT. Amino acid sequence: CASKRQGASTEAFF.

The chain carries TRBV3-1 (or the pseudogene TRBV3-2) and TRBJ2-5, with 7 bases aligning to TRBD1. Germline trimming cut 4 bases from V and 2 bases from J; bases unmatched to any gene: 10. Germline lookup yields CDR1 LGHDT and CDR2 YNNKEL (reference sequence). The length of the CDR3 is 16 residues. The CDR3 loop reads CASSPSRGRGQETQYF. The CDR3 region has the DNA TGTGCCAGCAGCCCCTCTCGGGGCAGGGGGCAAGAGACCCAGTACTTC.